This T cell receptor beta chain was sequenced during a study of shared clonotypes between healthy human individuals (dated by TCRdb to 2018 to 2020). General notes on the study: The cohort comprised a couple of women and a few men aged 18 to 49 years. For each donor, three plates each were used for CD4 naive and CD4 memory, two plates were used for CD8 naive, and one plate was used for CD8 memory. The study deeply sequenced blood TCR repertoires of roughly five healthy adults to estimate repertoire size and the extent of clonotype sharing between individuals. To increase sequencing depth and limit assay-specific biases, TCR repertoire library preparation and sequencing were carried out by different laboratories using diverse techniques. Per donor, leukapheresis produced somewhere between about 0.9 and 9.5 billion PBMCs.

Donors were healthy HIV-negative adults with no recently reported acute infections or vaccinations. Only Caucasian adults living in Nashville, Tennessee, USA were represented among the donors. CD4+ T cells were enriched through magnetic negative selection, after which naive cells were positively selected on CD45RA and the remaining negative fraction served as the memory subset. Blood was collected by leukapheresis, and PBMCs were isolated by Ficoll-Histopaque density gradient centrifugation and then cryopreserved in liquid nitrogen vapor phase. Analytical flow cytometry was used to check the purity and quantity of each magnetically sorted T cell population. Genomic DNA was isolated from every sorted fraction and measured by UV absorbance on a Nanodrop 2000c. What the work shows at the level of the full study, not this receptor alone: Sharing across a handful of donors was observed for around 4.8% of naive CD4, 3.5% of naive CD8, 2% to 2.5% of memory CD4, and roughly 0.43% of memory CD8 clonotypes. Only blood was sampled, and tissue TCR repertoires likely differ from those in blood. Compared with non-shared clonotypes, the clonotypes found in all four sorted-subset donors had higher generation probabilities. Because the study included only a small number of donors, the genetic and exposure-history diversity represented was limited. Pairwise subsampling indicated that sequencing depth was expected to affect the degree of clonotype sharing among donors. Larger estimated clonotype richness was generally found for naive subsets than for memory subsets. Even with the large sequencing depth, rarefaction of the sorted-subset datasets indicated that sequencing was incomplete.

TCR CDR3 regions were amplified from genomic DNA by multiplex PCR using the deep immunoSEQ assay. Extracted genomic DNA from each cell subset was spread evenly across all wells of several immunoSEQ 96-well plates, with each plate serving as a replicate. For sorted subsets, approximately 210 ng genomic DNA, equal to tens of thousands of T cell genomes, was loaded into each replicate PCR. Purified libraries were quantified with a Qubit 3.0 fluorometer, sized on a Bioanalyzer 2100, and re-quantified with the KAPA Library Quantification kit. Every immunoSEQ 96-well plate was sequenced on a separate single-read 150-cycle Illumina NextSeq 550 flow cell. As for the authors' bioinformatics: Because the immunoSEQ output held only junctional sequences and lacked quality scores, the filtering could not match the filtering applied to full-length reads. To assign V/J genes and CDR3, sequences were annotated against IMGT germline references using PyIR, a Python wrapper for IgBLAST v1.9. Reads with weak V/J assignments (E-value above 1e-6), missing CDR3, stop codons, out-of-frame junctions, or ambiguous translated residues were removed. V3J clonotypes were defined as sequences sharing the same inferred V gene, J gene, and CDR3 amino acid sequence. Percentage overlap between repertoires was calculated by dividing the number of shared unique clonotypes by the size of the smaller repertoire. Three approaches were used to assess repertoire richness: RTK rarefaction, the Chao1 estimator, and Recon v2.1 estimates of unobserved clonotypes. Generation probabilities for all TCRbeta clonotypes obtained by the gDNA method from a handful of donors were computed using OLGA. Sourced from immuneACCESS, this table was stored by TCRdb with only in-frame sequences that have V and J called. A share of the clones is absent; for the studies checked, an unresolved V gene accounts for under half, and the remainder has no known explanation. Clone size and the V and J calls come from that table; the DNA yielded D and trimming. This sample is represented by some 360,000 clones; roughly 70% of them were singletons. Under 11% of the sample is taken by the ten largest.

As regards this clone: Its antigen is currently not known. Qualities for individual bases were not recorded, and no much larger clone is one base off.

At the junction V is shortened by 4 bases and J by 3 bases, with 15 bases in between. The CDR3 starts with the cysteine, ends with the phenylalanine, and has 15 residues. This entry keeps only the CDR3 DNA: 45 bases, framed from base 1. In the germline V gene (reference sequence), CDR1 corresponds to LNHDA and CDR2 to SQIVND. Material for sequencing was memory CD4+ T cells sorted from blood. Explained via the paper, the cell subset or site label denotes: CD45RA-negative fraction. This sequence uses TRBV19 and TRBJ2-5; TRBD2 is possibly the D segment (5 matching bases). The receptor's source is a man aged 25 to 40 in good health. The CDR3 sequence is CASSSGRSGKETQYF. The DNA reads as follows: TGTGCCAGTAGTAGCGGCCGGAGCGGTAAAGAGACCCAGTACTTC.